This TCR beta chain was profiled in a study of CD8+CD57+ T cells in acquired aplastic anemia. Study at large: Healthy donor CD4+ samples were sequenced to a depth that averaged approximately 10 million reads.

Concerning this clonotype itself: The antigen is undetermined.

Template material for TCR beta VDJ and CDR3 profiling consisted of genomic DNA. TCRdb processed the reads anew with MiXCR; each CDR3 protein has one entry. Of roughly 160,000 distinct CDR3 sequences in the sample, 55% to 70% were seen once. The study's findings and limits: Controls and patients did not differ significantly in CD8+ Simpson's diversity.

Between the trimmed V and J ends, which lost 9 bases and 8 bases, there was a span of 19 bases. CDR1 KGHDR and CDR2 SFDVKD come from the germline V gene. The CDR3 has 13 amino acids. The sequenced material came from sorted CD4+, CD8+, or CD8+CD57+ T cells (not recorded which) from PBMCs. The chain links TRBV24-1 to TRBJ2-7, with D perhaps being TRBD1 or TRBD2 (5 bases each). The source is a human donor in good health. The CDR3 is CATRDPIERQQYF. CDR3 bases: TGTGCCACCCGGGACCCCATTGAAAGGCAGCAGTACTTC.